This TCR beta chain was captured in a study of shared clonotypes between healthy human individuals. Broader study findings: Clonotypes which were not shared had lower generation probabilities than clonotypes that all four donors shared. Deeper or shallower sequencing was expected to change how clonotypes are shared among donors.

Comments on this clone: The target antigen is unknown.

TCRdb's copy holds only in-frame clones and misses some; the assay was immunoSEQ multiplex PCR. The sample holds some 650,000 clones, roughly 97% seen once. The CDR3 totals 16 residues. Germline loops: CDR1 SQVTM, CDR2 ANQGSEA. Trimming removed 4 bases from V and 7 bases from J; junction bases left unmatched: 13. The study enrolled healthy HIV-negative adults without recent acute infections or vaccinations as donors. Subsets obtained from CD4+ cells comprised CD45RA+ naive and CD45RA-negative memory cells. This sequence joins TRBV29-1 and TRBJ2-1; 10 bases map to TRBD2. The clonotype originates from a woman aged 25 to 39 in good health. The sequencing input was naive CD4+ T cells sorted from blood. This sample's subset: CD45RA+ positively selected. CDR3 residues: CSVAPPLAGVGNEQFF. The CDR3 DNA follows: TGCAGCGTTGCCCCCCCCCTAGCGGGAGTGGGTAATGAGCAGTTCTTC.